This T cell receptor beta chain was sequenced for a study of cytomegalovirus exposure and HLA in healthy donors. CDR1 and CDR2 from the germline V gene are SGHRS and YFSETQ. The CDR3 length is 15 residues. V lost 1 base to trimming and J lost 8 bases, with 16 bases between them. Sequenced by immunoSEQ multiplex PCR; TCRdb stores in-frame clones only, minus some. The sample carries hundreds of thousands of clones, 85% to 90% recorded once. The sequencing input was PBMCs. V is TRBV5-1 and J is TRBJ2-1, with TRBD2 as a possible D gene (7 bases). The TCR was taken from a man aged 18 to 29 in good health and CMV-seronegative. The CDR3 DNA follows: TGCGCCAGCAGCTTGTGGGGAGGGGGTACGGATGAGCAGTTCTTC. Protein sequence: CASSLWGGGTDEQFF.